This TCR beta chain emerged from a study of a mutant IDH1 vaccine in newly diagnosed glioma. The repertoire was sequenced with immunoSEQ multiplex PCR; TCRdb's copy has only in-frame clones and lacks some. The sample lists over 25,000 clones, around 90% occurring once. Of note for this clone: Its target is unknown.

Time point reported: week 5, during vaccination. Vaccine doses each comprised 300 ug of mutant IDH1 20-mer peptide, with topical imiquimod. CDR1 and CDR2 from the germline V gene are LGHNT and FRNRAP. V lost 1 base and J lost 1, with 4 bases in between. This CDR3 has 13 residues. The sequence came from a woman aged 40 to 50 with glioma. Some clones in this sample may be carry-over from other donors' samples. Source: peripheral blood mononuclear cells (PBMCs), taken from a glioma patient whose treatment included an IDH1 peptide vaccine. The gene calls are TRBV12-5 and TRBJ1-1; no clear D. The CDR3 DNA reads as TGTGCTAGTGGTTTGGGTACGAACACTGAAGCTTTCTTT. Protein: CASGLGTNTEAFF.